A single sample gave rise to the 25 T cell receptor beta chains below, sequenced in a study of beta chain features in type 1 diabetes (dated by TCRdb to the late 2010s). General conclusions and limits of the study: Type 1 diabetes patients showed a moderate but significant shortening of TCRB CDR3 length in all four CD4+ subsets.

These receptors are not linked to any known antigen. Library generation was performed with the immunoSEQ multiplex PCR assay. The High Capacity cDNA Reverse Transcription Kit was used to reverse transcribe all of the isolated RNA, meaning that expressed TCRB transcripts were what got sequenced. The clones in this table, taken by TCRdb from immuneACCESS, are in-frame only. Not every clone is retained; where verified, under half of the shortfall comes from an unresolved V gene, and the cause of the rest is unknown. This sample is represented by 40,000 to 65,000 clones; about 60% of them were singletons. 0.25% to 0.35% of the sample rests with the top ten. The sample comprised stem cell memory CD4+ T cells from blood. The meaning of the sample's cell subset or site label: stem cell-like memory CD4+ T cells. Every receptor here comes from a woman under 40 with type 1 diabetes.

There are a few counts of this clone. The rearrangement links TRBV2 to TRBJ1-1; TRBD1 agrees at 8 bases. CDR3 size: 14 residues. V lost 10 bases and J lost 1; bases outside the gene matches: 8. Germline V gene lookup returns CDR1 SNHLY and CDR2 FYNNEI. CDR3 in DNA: TGTGCCACCTCAACAGGGGGTCCGAACACTGAAGCTTTCTTT. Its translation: CATSTGGPNTEAFF.

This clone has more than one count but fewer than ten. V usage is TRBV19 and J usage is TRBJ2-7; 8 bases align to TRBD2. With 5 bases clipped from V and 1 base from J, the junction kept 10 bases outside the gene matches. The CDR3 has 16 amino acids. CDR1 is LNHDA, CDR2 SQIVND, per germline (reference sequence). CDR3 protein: CASSPQSGRGSYEQYF. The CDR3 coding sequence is TGTGCCAGTAGTCCACAGAGCGGGAGAGGGTCCTACGAGCAGTACTTC. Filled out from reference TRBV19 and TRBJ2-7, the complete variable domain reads DGGITQSPKYLFRKEGQNVTLSCEQNLNHDAMYWYRQDPGQGLRLIYYSQIVNDFQKGDIAEGYSVSREKKESFPLTVTSAQKNPTAFYLCASSPQSGRGSYEQYFGPGTRLTVT.

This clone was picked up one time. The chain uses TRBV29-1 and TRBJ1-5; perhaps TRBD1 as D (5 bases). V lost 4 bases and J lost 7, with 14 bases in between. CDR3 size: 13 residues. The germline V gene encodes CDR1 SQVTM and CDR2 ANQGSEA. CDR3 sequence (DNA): TGCAGCGTTGGCCCCAGGGTAGGGCAGCCCCAGCATTTT. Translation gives CSVGPRVGQPQHF.

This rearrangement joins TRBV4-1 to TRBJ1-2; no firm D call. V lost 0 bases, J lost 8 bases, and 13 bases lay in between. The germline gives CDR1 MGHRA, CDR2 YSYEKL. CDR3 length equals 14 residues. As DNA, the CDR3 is TGCGCCAGCAGCCAAGATTACGGAGGGCGCGGCTACACCTTC. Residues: CASSQDYGGRGYTF.

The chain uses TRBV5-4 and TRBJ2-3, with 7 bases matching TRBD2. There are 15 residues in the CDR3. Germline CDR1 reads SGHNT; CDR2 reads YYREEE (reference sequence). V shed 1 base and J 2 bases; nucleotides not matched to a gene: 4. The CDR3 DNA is TGTGCCAGCAGCTTGAAAACTAGCGCCACAGATACGCAGTATTTT. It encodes CASSLKTSATDTQYF.

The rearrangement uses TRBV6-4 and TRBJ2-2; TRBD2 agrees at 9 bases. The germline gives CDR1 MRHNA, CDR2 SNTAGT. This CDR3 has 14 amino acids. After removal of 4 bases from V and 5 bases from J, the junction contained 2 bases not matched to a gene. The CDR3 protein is CASSVLAGTGELFF. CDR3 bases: TGTGCCAGCAGTGTCCTAGCGGGAACCGGGGAGCTGTTTTTT.

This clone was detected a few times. The CDR3 sequence is CASSLITEFRETEAFF. DNA of the CDR3: TGTGCCAGCAGCCTTATAACCGAGTTTAGGGAGACTGAAGCTTTCTTT. This chain connects TRBV28 to TRBJ1-1; no firm D call. Germline V gene lookup returns CDR1 MDHEN and CDR2 SYDVKM. CDR3 length equals 16 residues. The V and J ends lost 6 bases and 5 bases respectively, with 22 bases between them. Looking up the rest from reference TRBV28 and TRBJ1-1 gives the full variable domain: DVKVTQSSRYLVKRTGEKVFLECVQDMDHENMFWYRQDPGLGLRLIYFSYDVKMKEKGDIPEGYSVSREKKERFSLILESASTNQTSMYLCASSLITEFRETEAFFGQGTRLTVV.

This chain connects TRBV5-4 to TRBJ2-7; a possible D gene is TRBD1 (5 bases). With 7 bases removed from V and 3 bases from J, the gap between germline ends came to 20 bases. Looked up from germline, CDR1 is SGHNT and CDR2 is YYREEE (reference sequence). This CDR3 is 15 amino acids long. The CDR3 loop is CASGDLRAASYEQYF. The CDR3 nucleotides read TGTGCCAGCGGAGATCTCAGGGCGGCAAGCTACGAGCAGTACTTC.

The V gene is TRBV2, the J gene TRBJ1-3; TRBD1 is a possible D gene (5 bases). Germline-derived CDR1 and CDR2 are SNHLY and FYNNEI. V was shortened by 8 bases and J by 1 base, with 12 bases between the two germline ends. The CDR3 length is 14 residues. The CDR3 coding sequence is TGTGCCAGCCTCGGGGGTCTTTCTGGAAACACCATATATTTT. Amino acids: CASLGGLSGNTIYF.

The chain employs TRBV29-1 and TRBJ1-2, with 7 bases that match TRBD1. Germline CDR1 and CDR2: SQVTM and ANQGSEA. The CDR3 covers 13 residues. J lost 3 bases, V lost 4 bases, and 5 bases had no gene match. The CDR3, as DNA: TGCAGCGTTGGGACCCAGGGGGACTATGGCTACACCTTC. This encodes CSVGTQGDYGYTF. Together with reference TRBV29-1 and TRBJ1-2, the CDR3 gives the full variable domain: SAVISQKPSRDICQRGTSLTIQCQVDSQVTMMFWYRQQPGQSLTLIATANQGSEATYESGFVIDKFPISRPNLTFSTLTVSNMSPEDSSIYLCSVGTQGDYGYTFGSGTRLTVV.

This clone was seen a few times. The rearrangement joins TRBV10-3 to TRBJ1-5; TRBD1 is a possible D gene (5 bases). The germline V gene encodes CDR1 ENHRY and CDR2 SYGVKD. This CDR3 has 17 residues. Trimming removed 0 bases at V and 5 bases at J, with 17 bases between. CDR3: CAISESPPGVGDQPQHF. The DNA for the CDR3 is TGTGCCATCAGTGAGTCGCCCCCGGGGGTGGGGGATCAGCCCCAGCATTTT.

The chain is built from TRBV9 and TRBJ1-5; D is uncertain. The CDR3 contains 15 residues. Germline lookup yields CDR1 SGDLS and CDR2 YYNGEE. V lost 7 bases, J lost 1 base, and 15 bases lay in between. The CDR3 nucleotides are TGTGCCAGCCCAGCTGACAAGTCGAGCAATCAGCCCCAGCATTTT. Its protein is CASPADKSSNQPQHF.

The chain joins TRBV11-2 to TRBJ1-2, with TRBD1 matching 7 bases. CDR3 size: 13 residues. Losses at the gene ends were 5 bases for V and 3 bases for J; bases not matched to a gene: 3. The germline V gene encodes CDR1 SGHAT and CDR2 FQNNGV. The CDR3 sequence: CASSHDRDYGYTF. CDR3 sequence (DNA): TGTGCCAGCAGCCACGACAGGGACTATGGCTACACCTTC.

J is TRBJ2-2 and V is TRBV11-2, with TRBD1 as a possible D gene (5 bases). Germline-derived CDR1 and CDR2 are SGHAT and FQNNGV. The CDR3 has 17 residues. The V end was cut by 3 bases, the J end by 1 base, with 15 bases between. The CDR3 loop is CASSFVKGPLNTGELFF. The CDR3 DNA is TGTGCCAGCAGCTTCGTGAAGGGGCCTTTGAACACCGGGGAGCTGTTTTTT.

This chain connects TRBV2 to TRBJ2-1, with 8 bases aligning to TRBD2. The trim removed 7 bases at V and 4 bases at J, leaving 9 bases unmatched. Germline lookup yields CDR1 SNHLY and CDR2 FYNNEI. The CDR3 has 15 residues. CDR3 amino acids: CASTPEASGYNEQFF. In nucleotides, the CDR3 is TGTGCCAGCACCCCGGAGGCTAGCGGGTACAATGAGCAGTTCTTC.

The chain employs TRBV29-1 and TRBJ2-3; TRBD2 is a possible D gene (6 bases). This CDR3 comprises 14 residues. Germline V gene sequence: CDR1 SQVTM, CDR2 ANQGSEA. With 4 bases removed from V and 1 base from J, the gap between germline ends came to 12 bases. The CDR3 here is CSVVLARGTDTQYF. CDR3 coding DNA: TGCAGCGTTGTGCTAGCGAGAGGCACAGATACGCAGTATTTT.

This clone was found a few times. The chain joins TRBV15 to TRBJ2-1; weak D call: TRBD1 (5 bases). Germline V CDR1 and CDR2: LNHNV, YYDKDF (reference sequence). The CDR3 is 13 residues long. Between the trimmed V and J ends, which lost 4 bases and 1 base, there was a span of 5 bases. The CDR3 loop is CATSKGSYNEQFF. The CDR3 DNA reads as TGTGCCACCAGCAAGGGGTCCTACAATGAGCAGTTCTTC.

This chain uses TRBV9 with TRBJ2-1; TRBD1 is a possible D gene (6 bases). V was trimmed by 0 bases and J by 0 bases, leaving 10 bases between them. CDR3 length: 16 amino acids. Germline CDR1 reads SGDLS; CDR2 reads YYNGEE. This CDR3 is CASSVGVTGSYNEQFF. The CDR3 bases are TGTGCCAGCAGCGTAGGAGTGACAGGCTCCTACAATGAGCAGTTCTTC.

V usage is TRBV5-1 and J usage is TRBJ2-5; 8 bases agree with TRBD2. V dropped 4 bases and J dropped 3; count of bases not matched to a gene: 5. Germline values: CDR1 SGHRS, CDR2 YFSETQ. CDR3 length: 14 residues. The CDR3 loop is CASSPGTSEETQYF. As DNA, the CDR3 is TGCGCCAGCAGCCCCGGGACTAGTGAAGAGACCCAGTACTTC.

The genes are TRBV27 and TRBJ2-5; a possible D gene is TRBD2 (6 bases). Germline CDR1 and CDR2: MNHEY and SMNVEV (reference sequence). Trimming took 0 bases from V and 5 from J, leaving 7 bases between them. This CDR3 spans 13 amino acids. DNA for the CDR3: TGTGCCAGCAGTTTATCCGGAGGGGAGACCCAGTACTTC. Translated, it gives CASSLSGGETQYF.

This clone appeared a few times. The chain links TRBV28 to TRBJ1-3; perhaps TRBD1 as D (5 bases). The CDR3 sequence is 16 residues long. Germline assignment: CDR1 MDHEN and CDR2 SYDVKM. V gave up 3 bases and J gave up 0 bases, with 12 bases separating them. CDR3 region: CASSLGGVLSGNTIYF. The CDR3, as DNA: TGTGCCAGCAGTTTGGGGGGGGTACTCTCTGGAAACACCATATATTTT.

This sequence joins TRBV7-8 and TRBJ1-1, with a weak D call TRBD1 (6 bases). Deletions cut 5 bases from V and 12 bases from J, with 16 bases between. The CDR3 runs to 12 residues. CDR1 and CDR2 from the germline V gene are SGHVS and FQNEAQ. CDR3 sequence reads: CASSLDRDTTFF. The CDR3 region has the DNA TGTGCCAGCAGCCTGGACCGGGACACAACTTTCTTT.

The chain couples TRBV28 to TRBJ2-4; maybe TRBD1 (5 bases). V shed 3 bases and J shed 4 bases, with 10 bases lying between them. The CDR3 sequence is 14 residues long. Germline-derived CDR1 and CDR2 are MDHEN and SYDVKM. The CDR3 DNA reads TGTGCCAGCAGTTTTGCAGGACAAAAAAACATTCAGTACTTC. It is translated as CASSFAGQKNIQYF.

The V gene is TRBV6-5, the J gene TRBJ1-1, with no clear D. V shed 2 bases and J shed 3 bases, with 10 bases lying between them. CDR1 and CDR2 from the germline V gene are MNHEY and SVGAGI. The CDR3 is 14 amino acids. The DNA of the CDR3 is TGTGCCAGCAGTTACCTGGGAGAGTACACTGAAGCTTTCTTT. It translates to CASSYLGEYTEAFF.

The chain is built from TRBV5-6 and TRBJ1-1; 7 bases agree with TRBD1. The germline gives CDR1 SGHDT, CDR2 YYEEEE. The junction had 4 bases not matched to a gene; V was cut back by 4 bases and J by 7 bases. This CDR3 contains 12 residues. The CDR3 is CASSGSGGEAFF. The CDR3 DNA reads TGTGCCAGCAGCGGATCAGGGGGTGAAGCTTTCTTT.